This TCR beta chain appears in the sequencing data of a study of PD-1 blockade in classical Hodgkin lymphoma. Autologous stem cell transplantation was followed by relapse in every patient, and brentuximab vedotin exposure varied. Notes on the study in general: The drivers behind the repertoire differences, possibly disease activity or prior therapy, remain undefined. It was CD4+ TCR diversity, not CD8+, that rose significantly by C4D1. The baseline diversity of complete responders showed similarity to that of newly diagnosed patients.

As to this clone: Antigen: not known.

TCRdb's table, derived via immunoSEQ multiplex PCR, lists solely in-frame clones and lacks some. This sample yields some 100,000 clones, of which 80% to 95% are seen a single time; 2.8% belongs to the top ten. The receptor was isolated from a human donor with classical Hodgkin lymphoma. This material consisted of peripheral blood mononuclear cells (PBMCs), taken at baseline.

The CDR3 here is CASSLPRTRNEQYF. The CDR3 nucleotides are TGTGCCAGCAGCTTGCCAAGGACTAGAAACGAGCAGTACTTC. The chain is built from TRBV5-6 and TRBJ2-7; 7 nucleotides match TRBD2. Germline CDR1 and CDR2: SGHDT and YYEEEE. This CDR3 is 14 amino acids long. V trimming: 1 base; J trimming: 5 bases; junction bases outside the gene matches: 6.